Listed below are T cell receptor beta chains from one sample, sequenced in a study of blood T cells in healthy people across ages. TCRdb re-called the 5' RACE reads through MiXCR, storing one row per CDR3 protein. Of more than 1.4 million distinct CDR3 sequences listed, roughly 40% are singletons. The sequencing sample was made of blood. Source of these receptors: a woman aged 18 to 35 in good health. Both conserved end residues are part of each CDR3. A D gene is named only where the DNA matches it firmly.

CDR3aa: CASSLFETGPYEQYF
v_gene: TRBV7-9
d_gene: TRBD1

CDR3aa: CSVRSSGPLEQFF
v_gene: TRBV29-1
d_gene: TRBD2

CDR3aa: CASIDSGQENYGYTF
v_gene: TRBV6-6
d_gene: TRBD1

CDR3aa: CASSLPIAGHTDTQYF
v_gene: TRBV7-8
d_gene: TRBD2

CDR3aa: CASSLMNSGNTIYF
v_gene: TRBV12-3/TRBV12-4
d_gene: -

CDR3aa: CATSRPGGSAQETQYF
v_gene: TRBV15
d_gene: -

CDR3aa: CASSPPRTGNYGYTF
v_gene: TRBV6-5
d_gene: TRBD1

CDR3aa: CASSFGPGGINSPLHF
v_gene: TRBV5-6
d_gene: -

CDR3aa: CASSKDIRGGGELFF
v_gene: TRBV7-2
d_gene: -

CDR3aa: CSVDGLAGSPGDEQFF
v_gene: TRBV29-1
d_gene: TRBD2

CDR3aa: CAGSPDGKNYGYTF
v_gene: TRBV12-3/TRBV12-4
d_gene: -

CDR3aa: CASRKPGLAGYNEQFF
v_gene: TRBV5-1
d_gene: TRBD2

CDR3aa: CSASTTEGNEQFF
v_gene: TRBV20-1
d_gene: -

CDR3aa: CASSPWTGEDNEQYF
v_gene: TRBV5-1
d_gene: TRBD1

CDR3aa: CASSRGTGVPYEQYF
v_gene: TRBV6-7
d_gene: TRBD1

CDR3aa: CASSRQGHEQYF
v_gene: TRBV5-1
d_gene: -

CDR3aa: CASRGRDIGTSGLVSYEQYF
v_gene: TRBV2
d_gene: TRBD2

CDR3aa: CSAPTPGSIEQFF
v_gene: TRBV20-1
d_gene: -

CDR3aa: CASNPGTSGSNEQFF
v_gene: TRBV9
d_gene: TRBD2

CDR3aa: CASSTTAGTVNTEAFF
v_gene: TRBV12-3/TRBV12-4
d_gene: -

CDR3aa: CASGIYRQGTSMETQYF
v_gene: TRBV7-9
d_gene: TRBD1

CDR3aa: CASSEPSGGRYIVYEQYF
v_gene: TRBV10-2
d_gene: -

CDR3aa: CASRTRDRVSSGYTF
v_gene: TRBV19
d_gene: TRBD1

CDR3aa: CSASGRETYEQYF
v_gene: TRBV20-1
d_gene: -

CDR3aa: CASRRATDSLYGYTF
v_gene: TRBV6-1
d_gene: -

CDR3aa: CASSVGGATREKLFF
v_gene: TRBV6-5
d_gene: -

CDR3aa: CASSIVAGEAFF
v_gene: TRBV19
d_gene: -

CDR3aa: CASSLTAPSGGSSYEQYF
v_gene: TRBV6-5
d_gene: TRBD2

CDR3aa: CASSSEGQGSYEQYF
v_gene: TRBV7-6
d_gene: TRBD1

CDR3aa: CASNSIGRPSTDTQYF
v_gene: TRBV7-2
d_gene: -

CDR3aa: CASSKDGQKSCEQYF
v_gene: TRBV21-1
d_gene: -

CDR3aa: CASSPKIAGVGTGELFF
v_gene: TRBV6-1
d_gene: TRBD2

CDR3aa: CSAITGVGETQYF
v_gene: TRBV20-1
d_gene: TRBD1